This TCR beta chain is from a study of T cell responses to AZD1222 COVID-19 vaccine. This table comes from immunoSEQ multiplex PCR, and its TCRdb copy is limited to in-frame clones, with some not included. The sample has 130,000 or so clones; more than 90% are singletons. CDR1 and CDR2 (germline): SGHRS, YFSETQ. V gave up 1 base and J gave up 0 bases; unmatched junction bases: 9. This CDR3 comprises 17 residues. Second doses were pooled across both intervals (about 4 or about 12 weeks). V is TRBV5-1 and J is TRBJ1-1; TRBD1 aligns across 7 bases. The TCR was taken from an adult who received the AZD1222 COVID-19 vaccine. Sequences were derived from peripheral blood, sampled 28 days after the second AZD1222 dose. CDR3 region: CASSLTPLTGLNTEAFF. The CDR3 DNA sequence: TGCGCCAGCAGCTTGACCCCCTTGACAGGGCTGAACACTGAAGCTTTCTTT.